A selection of T cell receptor beta chains follows, all from one sample in a study of blood T cell repertoires in COVID-19. Sequencing was performed with immunoSEQ multiplex PCR; in TCRdb, only in-frame clones are kept and a portion is missing. The table shows fewer than 400,000 clones, with 85% occurring only once. Source material: peripheral blood. These receptors all come from a woman in her late teens or twenties with acute or convalescent COVID-19. The CDR3 runs from the conserved cysteine through the conserved F or W. The D gene is left open where the match is weak. Rows give clone size only sometimes, using once, few, many, or a class for an expanded clone.

D gene: -; V gene: TRBV18; J gene: TRBJ2-2; clone size: -; CDR3 protein: CASSPQGVTGELFF; CDR3 DNA: TGTGCCAGCTCACCACAGGGAGTCACCGGGGAGCTGTTTTTT
D gene: TRBD2; V gene: TRBV7-8; J gene: TRBJ2-3; clone size: -; CDR3 protein: CASSLPGGGNTDTQYF; CDR3 DNA: TGTGCCAGCAGCCTCCCCGGCGGGGGGAACACAGATACGCAGTATTTT
D gene: -; V gene: TRBV3-1/TRBV3-2; J gene: TRBJ2-5; clone size: -; CDR3 protein: CASRVRGGETQYF; CDR3 DNA: TGTGCCAGCCGGGTAAGGGGTGGGGAGACCCAGTACTTC
D gene: -; V gene: TRBV24-1; J gene: TRBJ2-5; clone size: -; CDR3 protein: CATSESWGGKETQYF; CDR3 DNA: TGTGCCACCAGTGAAAGTTGGGGCGGGAAAGAGACCCAGTACTTC
D gene: -; V gene: TRBV9; J gene: TRBJ2-7; clone size: -; CDR3 protein: CASSVTVIGRGHEQYF; CDR3 DNA: TGTGCCAGCAGCGTTACCGTCATAGGCAGGGGCCACGAGCAGTACTTC
D gene: -; V gene: TRBV5-4; J gene: TRBJ1-5; clone size: once; CDR3 protein: CASSLGGAQPQHF; CDR3 DNA: TGTGCCAGCAGCTTGGGGGGAGCTCAGCCCCAGCATTTT
D gene: -; V gene: TRBV19; J gene: TRBJ2-2; clone size: -; CDR3 protein: CASSSVSVINTGELFF; CDR3 DNA: TGTGCCAGTAGTTCAGTGAGCGTGATAAACACCGGGGAGCTGTTTTTT
D gene: -; V gene: TRBV13; J gene: TRBJ1-5; clone size: -; CDR3 protein: CASSLRGSNQPQHF; CDR3 DNA: TGTGCCAGCAGCTTACGGGGGAGCAATCAGCCCCAGCATTTT
D gene: TRBD2; V gene: TRBV4-2; J gene: TRBJ2-5; clone size: -; CDR3 protein: CASSPGNSGGGTQYF; CDR3 DNA: TGTGCCAGCAGCCCCGGAAACAGCGGGGGTGGAACCCAGTACTTC
D gene: TRBD1; V gene: TRBV28; J gene: TRBJ2-1; clone size: once; CDR3 protein: CATSQGPHSYNEQFF; CDR3 DNA: TGTGCCACGTCACAGGGGCCGCACTCCTACAATGAGCAGTTCTTC
D gene: -; V gene: TRBV4-2; J gene: TRBJ1-2; clone size: few; CDR3 protein: CASSQEDSVGYGYTF; CDR3 DNA: TGTGCCAGCAGCCAAGAGGACAGCGTGGGCTATGGCTACACCTTC
D gene: TRBD2; V gene: TRBV5-1; J gene: TRBJ2-3; clone size: -; CDR3 protein: CASSSTSGVTDTQYF; CDR3 DNA: TGCGCCAGCAGCTCGACTAGCGGGGTCACAGATACGCAGTATTTT
D gene: -; V gene: TRBV29-1; J gene: TRBJ2-7; clone size: -; CDR3 protein: CSVGPTGPEQYF; CDR3 DNA: TGCAGCGTCGGCCCAACAGGGCCCGAGCAGTACTTC
D gene: -; V gene: TRBV12-3/TRBV12-4; J gene: TRBJ1-1; clone size: -; CDR3 protein: CASSYTAGTEAFF; CDR3 DNA: TGTGCCAGCAGTTATACCGCGGGCACTGAAGCTTTCTTT
D gene: -; V gene: TRBV9; J gene: TRBJ1-1; clone size: -; CDR3 protein: CASSVDRDTEAFF; CDR3 DNA: TGTGCCAGCAGCGTAGACAGGGACACTGAAGCTTTCTTT
D gene: -; V gene: TRBV9; J gene: TRBJ2-3; clone size: -; CDR3 protein: CASSVGAQSSTDTQYF; CDR3 DNA: TGTGCCAGCAGCGTAGGAGCGCAATCTAGCACAGATACGCAGTATTTT
D gene: TRBD1; V gene: TRBV9; J gene: TRBJ1-2; clone size: -; CDR3 protein: CASSEGAGGYTF; CDR3 DNA: TGTGCCAGCAGCGAGGGGGCGGGTGGCTACACCTTC
D gene: TRBD1; V gene: TRBV7-8; J gene: TRBJ1-2; clone size: -; CDR3 protein: CASSPIGQGARSGYTF; CDR3 DNA: TGTGCCAGCAGCCCCATCGGACAGGGGGCGCGAAGTGGCTACACCTTC
D gene: TRBD1; V gene: TRBV6-6; J gene: TRBJ2-2; clone size: -; CDR3 protein: CAGGTGYTGELFF; CDR3 DNA: TGTGCCGGTGGGACAGGGTACACCGGGGAGCTGTTTTTT
D gene: TRBD2; V gene: TRBV10-1; J gene: TRBJ2-7; clone size: -; CDR3 protein: CARQIGTSGGEYEQYF; CDR3 DNA: TGCGCCAGACAGATAGGGACTAGCGGGGGGGAGTACGAGCAGTACTTC
D gene: -; V gene: TRBV11-2; J gene: TRBJ2-6; clone size: -; CDR3 protein: CASSSTGTGANVLTF; CDR3 DNA: TGTGCCAGCAGCTCAACAGGGACTGGGGCCAACGTCCTGACTTTC
D gene: TRBD1; V gene: TRBV4-1; J gene: TRBJ2-1; clone size: -; CDR3 protein: CASSQAGTGGWNEQFF; CDR3 DNA: TGCGCCAGCAGCCAAGCAGGGACAGGGGGCTGGAATGAGCAGTTCTTC
D gene: -; V gene: TRBV5-1; J gene: TRBJ1-1; clone size: -; CDR3 protein: CASGDGGYTEAFF; CDR3 DNA: TGCGCCAGCGGGGACGGAGGGTACACTGAAGCTTTCTTT
D gene: -; V gene: TRBV27; J gene: TRBJ1-1; clone size: -; CDR3 protein: CASSLGQNTEAFF; CDR3 DNA: TGTGCCAGCAGTTTAGGACAAAACACTGAAGCTTTCTTT
D gene: TRBD2; V gene: TRBV27; J gene: TRBJ2-6; clone size: -; CDR3 protein: CASRYSGTSGSWANVLTF; CDR3 DNA: TGTGCCAGCAGATATTCCGGGACTAGCGGGAGCTGGGCCAACGTCCTGACTTTC
D gene: TRBD2; V gene: TRBV5-1; J gene: TRBJ2-1; clone size: -; CDR3 protein: CASSTTLAGIGNEQFF; CDR3 DNA: TGCGCCAGCAGCACGACGCTAGCGGGGATAGGGAATGAGCAGTTCTTC
D gene: TRBD1; V gene: TRBV6-5; J gene: TRBJ1-6; clone size: -; CDR3 protein: CASTSGGLGNSPLHF; CDR3 DNA: TGTGCCAGCACCTCAGGGGGCTTGGGAAATTCACCCCTCCACTTT
D gene: -; V gene: TRBV15; J gene: TRBJ1-3; clone size: -; CDR3 protein: CATSYGGSGNTIYF; CDR3 DNA: TGTGCCACCAGCTACGGGGGGTCTGGAAACACCATATATTTT
D gene: TRBD1; V gene: TRBV28; J gene: TRBJ1-5; clone size: -; CDR3 protein: CASSLDRGPRQPQHF; CDR3 DNA: TGTGCCAGCAGCCTTGACAGGGGGCCCCGTCAGCCCCAGCATTTT
D gene: -; V gene: TRBV24-1; J gene: TRBJ1-6; clone size: -; CDR3 protein: CATSDGRGSPLHF; CDR3 DNA: TGTGCCACCAGTGATGGTAGGGGCTCACCCCTCCACTTT
D gene: TRBD1; V gene: TRBV29-1; J gene: TRBJ1-2; clone size: -; CDR3 protein: CSVVLGQGPYGYTF; CDR3 DNA: TGCAGCGTTGTTTTGGGACAGGGGCCCTATGGCTACACCTTC
D gene: -; V gene: TRBV30; J gene: TRBJ1-3; clone size: -; CDR3 protein: CAWSGGGSGNTIYF; CDR3 DNA: TGTGCCTGGAGTGGGGGGGGTTCGGGAAACACCATATATTTT
D gene: TRBD2; V gene: TRBV5-1; J gene: TRBJ2-1; clone size: -; CDR3 protein: CASSLATSGRNEQFF; CDR3 DNA: TGCGCCAGCAGCTTGGCGACTAGCGGGAGGAATGAGCAGTTCTTC
D gene: -; V gene: TRBV28; J gene: TRBJ2-7; clone size: -; CDR3 protein: CASTFRERYEQYF; CDR3 DNA: TGTGCCAGCACCTTCAGGGAACGGTACGAGCAGTACTTC
D gene: -; V gene: TRBV5-5; J gene: TRBJ2-5; clone size: -; CDR3 protein: CASSLALTDYQETQYF; CDR3 DNA: TGTGCCAGCAGCTTGGCCCTCACAGATTACCAAGAGACCCAGTACTTC
D gene: TRBD1; V gene: TRBV6-5; J gene: TRBJ2-1; clone size: few; CDR3 protein: CASRGDSPWEQFF; CDR3 DNA: TGTGCCAGCAGAGGGGACAGCCCGTGGGAGCAGTTCTTC
D gene: TRBD1; V gene: TRBV5-1; J gene: TRBJ1-2; clone size: -; CDR3 protein: CASSKTGMGRGYTF; CDR3 DNA: TGCGCCAGCAGTAAGACAGGGATGGGACGTGGCTACACCTTC
D gene: TRBD1; V gene: TRBV25-1; J gene: TRBJ1-2; clone size: -; CDR3 protein: CASSMTGGPGYTF; CDR3 DNA: TGTGCCAGCAGTATGACAGGGGGACCTGGCTACACCTTC
D gene: -; V gene: TRBV30; J gene: TRBJ1-2; clone size: -; CDR3 protein: CAWSVLRLGGYTF; CDR3 DNA: TGTGCCTGGAGTGTATTACGTCTCGGTGGCTACACCTTC
D gene: -; V gene: TRBV10-2; J gene: TRBJ1-1; clone size: -; CDR3 protein: CASSDLGQANTEAFF; CDR3 DNA: TGCGCCAGCAGTGACCTGGGACAAGCGAACACTGAAGCTTTCTTT
D gene: -; V gene: TRBV9; J gene: TRBJ2-2; clone size: -; CDR3 protein: CASSGAPTRDSGELFF; CDR3 DNA: TGTGCCAGCAGCGGGGCCCCGACTAGGGACTCCGGGGAGCTGTTTTTT
D gene: -; V gene: TRBV7-9; J gene: TRBJ1-4; clone size: -; CDR3 protein: CASSPPGAAVGEKLFF; CDR3 DNA: TGTGCCAGCAGCCCTCCTGGGGCAGCCGTAGGGGAAAAACTGTTTTTT
D gene: -; V gene: TRBV7-3; J gene: TRBJ1-6; clone size: -; CDR3 protein: CASSSSGGVPYNSPLHF; CDR3 DNA: TGTGCCAGCAGCTCGTCGGGGGGTGTCCCCTATAATTCACCCCTCCACTTT
D gene: -; V gene: TRBV5-1; J gene: TRBJ1-2; clone size: -; CDR3 protein: CASSWGPGGGYTF; CDR3 DNA: TGCGCCAGCAGCTGGGGACCCGGGGGTGGGTACACCTTC
D gene: -; V gene: TRBV5-1; J gene: TRBJ2-3; clone size: -; CDR3 protein: CASSLVNQDTQYF; CDR3 DNA: TGCGCCAGCAGCTTGGTCAATCAAGATACGCAGTATTTT
D gene: -; V gene: TRBV18; J gene: TRBJ1-1; clone size: -; CDR3 protein: CASSLGQNTEAFF; CDR3 DNA: TGTGCCAGCTCTCTTGGACAGAACACTGAAGCTTTCTTT